This T cell receptor (beta chain) was captured by sequencing in a study of T-cell memory formation after mild COVID-19. Study-level findings and limits: Pre-infection memory already had some responding clones, implying cross-reactive memory joined. Day 15 to 85 contracting clones showed balanced CD4/CD8; day 15 to 37 expanders favored CD4+. Among CD4+ contracting clones, most were CM and EM, and CD8+ ones EMRA.

In germline, CDR1 is LGHNA, CDR2 YNFKEQ. With V trimmed by 5 bases and J by 4 bases, 4 bases remained unmatched. The CDR3 is 15 residues long. About this clonotype itself: Its antigen is undetermined.

TCRdb recomputed calls from the 5' RACE reads with MiXCR, one row per CDR3 protein. This sample has some 49,000 distinct CDR3 sequences, with 27% found just once. The clonotype originates from a man between 18 and 29 years old who had mild COVID-19 (a few samples of this study predate the infection). Cell type and time point are not known. The V gene is TRBV4-2, the J gene TRBJ2-3, with 12 nucleotides matching TRBD2. Input material: PBMCs or a T cell subset sorted from them (not recorded which). The CDR3 coding sequence is TGTGCCAGCAGCGACCTAGCGGGGGGGTCAGATACGCAGTATTTT. Translating it yields CASSDLAGGSDTQYF.